One sample yielded the 17 T cell receptor beta chains listed below, sequenced in a study of T-cell memory formation after mild COVID-19. A single record per CDR3 protein comes from TCRdb applying MiXCR to the 5' RACE reads. This sample has around 310,000 distinct CDR3 sequences, with 13% to 15% found just once. The sample comprised PBMCs or a T cell subset sorted from them (not recorded which). These receptors were obtained from a man younger than 35 who had mild COVID-19 (a few samples of this study predate the infection). Cell type and time point are not known.

The V and J genes are TRBV4-2 and TRBJ1-4; 9 bases are a match to TRBD1. The CDR3 runs 16 residues. The trim removed 4 bases at V and 8 bases at J, leaving 11 bases unmatched. Per the germline V gene, CDR1 is LGHNA and CDR2 is YNFKEQ. CDR3 DNA: TGTGCCAGCAGCCCGATCACAGGGGGCGCGGAGGAAAAACTGTTTTTT. It translates to CASSPITGGAEEKLFF.

This clonotype was observed a handful of times. The chain recombines TRBV5-1 with TRBJ2-7; D is tentatively TRBD1 or TRBD2 (7 bases each). This CDR3 contains 16 residues. Germline assignment: CDR1 SGHRS and CDR2 YFSETQ. The germline V and J ends were trimmed by 0 bases and 3 bases, with 16 bases remaining between them. Written as DNA, the CDR3 is TGCGCCAGCAGCTTGGCAGGGGGGGCCCCCTTCTACGAGCAGTACTTC. As protein: CASSLAGGAPFYEQYF.

This clonotype was detected only a few times. The rearrangement links TRBV4-2 to TRBJ2-7; a weak D match, TRBD1 (6 bases). Per germline, CDR1 LGHNA and CDR2 YNFKEQ. The CDR3 spans 15 residues. Trimming removed 3 bases from V and 6 bases from J, with 18 bases in between. CDR3 bases: TGTGCCAGCAGCCACATAATACAGGGAAGGGGCGAGCAGTACTTC. Its translation is CASSHIIQGRGEQYF.

The V call is TRBV4-2, the J call TRBJ2-3; a possible D gene is TRBD2 (7 bases). Germline assignment: CDR1 LGHNA and CDR2 YNFKEQ. Trimming took off 4 bases at V and 0 bases at J, with 20 bases between the two ends. This CDR3 is 18 amino acids long. The CDR3: CASSPLGGALSSTDTQYF. Here the CDR3 DNA reads TGTGCCAGCAGCCCTTTGGGGGGGGCCCTCTCGAGCACAGATACGCAGTATTTT.

This clonotype has a handful of counts. The genes are TRBV6-5 and TRBJ1-6; D unresolved. Germline values: CDR1 MNHEY, CDR2 SVGAGI. The germline V and J ends were trimmed by 0 bases and 8 bases, with 11 bases remaining between them. This CDR3 is 15 amino acids long. The chain's CDR3 is CASSYSRRADSPLHF. The CDR3 nucleotides read TGTGCCAGCAGTTACTCGCGGAGGGCGGATTCACCCCTCCACTTT.

This clonotype was detected a few times. The chain links TRBV3-1 to TRBJ2-5, with D maybe TRBD2 (7 bases). Deletions cut 4 bases from V and 5 bases from J, with 17 bases between. CDR3 length: 15 amino acids. CDR1 LGHDT and CDR2 YNNKEL come from the germline V gene (reference sequence). The CDR3 DNA reads as TGTGCCAGCAGCCCCCCGTGGGGGGGCCCGGAGACCCAGTACTTC. Translated: CASSPPWGGPETQYF.

This clonotype was observed many times. The V call is TRBV12-3 or TRBV12-4, the J call TRBJ2-3; a weak D match, TRBD1 (7 bases). The CDR3 is 12 amino acids. Trimming removed 7 bases from V and 5 bases from J, with 10 bases in between. This CDR3 is CASTQGGDTQYF. CDR3 nucleotide sequence: TGTGCCAGCACCCAGGGGGGAGATACGCAGTATTTT.

This clonotype was seen only a few times. V usage is TRBV12-5 and J usage is TRBJ2-1; 9 bases match TRBD1. The V gene's germline CDR1 is LGHNT and CDR2 FRNRAP. The CDR3 spans 13 residues. V lost 7 bases to trimming and J lost 9 bases; unmatched junction nucleotides: 7. CDR3 DNA sequence: TGTGCTAGTGCCCCGGGACAGGGACTTGAGCAGTTCTTC. It is translated as CASAPGQGLEQFF.

The J gene is TRBJ2-2, the V gene TRBV15; D uncertain. The CDR3 is made up of 15 amino acids. Trimming took 0 bases from V and 1 from J, leaving 6 bases between them. Germline CDR1 reads LNHNV; CDR2 reads YYDKDF (reference sequence). DNA for the CDR3: TGTGCCACCAGCAGAGACGGGCAGAACACCGGGGAGCTGTTTTTT. Residues: CATSRDGQNTGELFF.

This chain uses TRBV6-5 with TRBJ1-6, with 9 bases matching TRBD1. CDR1 MNHEY and CDR2 SVGAGI come from the germline V gene. The CDR3 extends over 14 amino acids. V dropped 4 bases and J dropped 8; count of bases not matched to a gene: 3. In nucleotides, the CDR3 is TGTGCCAGCAGTTTCTGGACAGGGGATTCACCCCTCCACTTT. This codes for CASSFWTGDSPLHF.

This clonotype has only a few counts. The V call is TRBV28, the J call TRBJ2-2; D may be TRBD2 (5 bases). V was pared by 7 bases and J by 3 bases, with 12 bases between. This CDR3 has 14 amino acids. Germline-derived CDR1 and CDR2 are MDHEN and SYDVKM. The CDR3 DNA reads TGTGCCAGCACCTCTACGGGGTACACCGGGGAGCTGTTTTTT. Translation: CASTSTGYTGELFF.

The genes are TRBV6-2 or TRBV6-3 and TRBJ1-5, with D possibly matching TRBD1 (5 bases). This CDR3 contains 13 residues. Trimming stripped 8 bases from V and 6 bases from J, with 14 bases between. Germline loops: CDR1 MNHEY, CDR2 SVGEGT. The DNA of the CDR3 is TGTGCCAGCCACGACCAGGGTTTTCAGCCCCAGCATTTT. Translated: CASHDQGFQPQHF.

The chain joins TRBV12-5 to TRBJ1-3; D not resolved. The V gene lost 4 bases and the J gene lost 0 bases, with 10 bases spanning the gap. The length of the CDR3 is 15 residues. Germline CDR1 is LGHNT and CDR2 is FRNRAP. CDR3 bases: TGTGCTAGTGGTTCCACAGCGAGCTCTGGAAACACCATATATTTT. Translated: CASGSTASSGNTIYF.

This chain joins TRBV2 and TRBJ2-7; D is ambiguous. The V end was cut by 6 bases, the J end by 0 bases, with 9 bases between. This CDR3 has 13 residues. Germline V gene lookup returns CDR1 SNHLY and CDR2 FYNNEI. CDR3 sequence reads: CASRATISYEQYV. The CDR3, as DNA: TGTGCCAGCAGGGCGACAATCTCCTACGAGCAGTACGTC.

CDR3 DNA: TGCGCCAGCAGCTTGGGGGACAGGGGGCCCTATGGCTACACCTTC. Amino acid sequence: CASSLGDRGPYGYTF. The rearrangement uses TRBV5-1 and TRBJ1-2; the match to TRBD1 covers 12 bases. The germline gives CDR1 SGHRS, CDR2 YFSETQ. V trimming: 0 bases; J trimming: 4 bases; junction bases outside the gene matches: 1. The CDR3 is 15 residues long.

This clonotype was counted only a few times. The chain employs TRBV7-3 and TRBJ2-2, with 7 bases fitting TRBD1. V lost 6 bases, J lost 5 bases, and 3 bases stayed unmatched. Germline CDR1 reads SGHTA; CDR2 reads FQGTGA. The CDR3 is 13 amino acids. The CDR3 DNA reads as TGTGCCAGCAGTGACAGGGTGACCGGGGAGCTGTTTTTT. It yields the protein CASSDRVTGELFF. Supplemented by reference TRBV7-3 and TRBJ2-2, the full variable domain reads GAGVSQTPSNKVTEKGKYVELRCDPISGHTALYWYRQSLGQGPEFLIYFQGTGAADDSGLPNDRFFAVRPEGSVSTLKIQRTERGDSAVYLCASSDRVTGELFFGEGSRLTVL.

The rearrangement uses TRBV3-1 and TRBJ1-6, with 11 positions matching TRBD1. The CDR3 consists of 14 residues. Germline V lookup: CDR1 LGHDT, CDR2 YNNKEL (reference sequence). Losses at the gene ends were 4 bases for V and 10 bases for J; bases not matched to a gene: 3. CDR3 sequence reads: CASSLGQGASPLHF. For the CDR3, the DNA is TGTGCCAGCAGCCTCGGACAGGGGGCATCACCCCTCCACTTT. The complete variable domain, with remaining parts taken from reference TRBV3-1 and TRBJ1-6, reads DTAVSQTPKYLVTQMGNDKSIKCEQNLGHDTMYWYKQDSKKFLKIMFSYNNKELIINETVPNRFSPKSPDKAHLNLHINSLELGDSAVYFCASSLGQGASPLHFGNGTRLTVT.